Each of the 30 T cell receptor beta chains below was sequenced from the same sample in a study of blood T cell repertoires in COVID-19. Measured with immunoSEQ multiplex PCR; TCRdb has only the in-frame clones, and not every one. The table has about 160,000 clones, around 82% seen once. The specimen sequenced was peripheral blood. These receptors were collected from an elderly woman with active or convalescent COVID-19.

This chain links TRBV6-5 with TRBJ1-4, with 9 bases lining up with TRBD1. CDR1 is MNHEY and CDR2 is SVGAGI in the germline V gene. V was pared by 6 bases and J by 8 bases, with 7 bases of the junction left unmatched. This CDR3 region has 14 residues. The DNA for the CDR3 is TGTGCCAGCAGGGAGACAGGGGGAGCGGAAAAACTGTTTTTT. Its translation is CASRETGGAEKLFF.

The chain links TRBV6-1 to TRBJ2-7; weak D call: TRBD2 (5 bases). The V end was cut by 2 bases, the J end by 3 bases, with 11 bases between. There are 14 residues in the CDR3. Germline V gives CDR1 MNHNS, CDR2 SASEGT. As DNA, the CDR3 is TGTGCCAGCAGTGAATCCCTAGCTTTCTACGAGCAGTACTTC. Residues: CASSESLAFYEQYF.

The chain carries TRBV7-3 and TRBJ1-1; 8 nucleotides agree with TRBD1. The CDR3 runs to 13 residues. The V and J ends lost 5 bases and 4 bases, in that order; junction bases with no gene match: 3. Per germline, CDR1 SGHTA and CDR2 FQGTGA. CDR3 region: CASSTDRGTEAFF. CDR3 bases: TGTGCCAGCAGCACCGACAGGGGCACTGAAGCTTTCTTT.

The J gene is TRBJ1-1, the V gene TRBV10-3; D uncertain. With 5 bases removed from V and 6 bases from J, the gap between germline ends came to 13 bases. Looked up from germline, CDR1 is ENHRY and CDR2 is SYGVKD. This CDR3 comprises 13 residues. CDR3 coding DNA: TGTGCCATCAGTAGCGGCTTGAGCCCTGAAGCTTTCTTT. Protein sequence: CAISSGLSPEAFF.

This chain links TRBV19 with TRBJ2-7; TRBD2 matches 9 bases. Germline-derived CDR1 and CDR2 are LNHDA and SQIVND (reference sequence). Trimming took 4 bases from V and 4 from J; bases not matched to a gene: 11. The CDR3 runs to 16 residues. The CDR3 DNA sequence: TGTGCCAGTAGTAGAGGGCCTAGCGGGACCTCATACGAGCAGTACTTC. Its protein is CASSRGPSGTSYEQYF.

This chain uses TRBV7-8 with TRBJ2-1; D not resolved. CDR3 length: 16 residues. Germline loops: CDR1 SGHVS, CDR2 FQNEAQ. The ends were cut back, 3 bases at V and 2 bases at J, with 14 bases in the middle. DNA of the CDR3: TGTGCCAGCAGCTTCCTAGACTCTGCTCCCTACAATGAGCAGTTCTTC. Translation: CASSFLDSAPYNEQFF.

The chain recombines TRBV7-6 with TRBJ2-7; 13 bases line up with TRBD2. Germline assignment: CDR1 SGHVS and CDR2 FNYEAQ. V dropped 4 bases and J dropped 0; count of bases not matched to a gene: 3. The CDR3 totals 16 residues. This CDR3 is CASSSGLAGNSYEQYF. CDR3 DNA: TGTGCCAGCAGCTCGGGACTAGCGGGGAACTCCTACGAGCAGTACTTC.

This clone was recorded only once. The CDR3 DNA reads TGTGCCAGCAGTGGGGACATTAGCAATCAGCCCCAGCATTTT. Its protein is CASSGDISNQPQHF. The chain joins TRBV28 to TRBJ1-5, with a weak D call TRBD1 (6 bases). The ends were cut back, 5 bases at V and 0 bases at J, with 8 bases in the middle. CDR3 length: 14 amino acids. In germline, CDR1 is MDHEN, CDR2 SYDVKM. Full variable domain (rest looked up from reference TRBV28 and TRBJ1-5): DVKVTQSSRYLVKRTGEKVFLECVQDMDHENMFWYRQDPGLGLRLIYFSYDVKMKEKGDIPEGYSVSREKKERFSLILESASTNQTSMYLCASSGDISNQPQHFGDGTRLSIL.

The V call is TRBV11-3, the J call TRBJ1-1, with unresolved D. CDR3 length equals 13 residues. The germline V gene encodes CDR1 SGHNT and CDR2 YENEEA. Deletions cut 4 bases from V and 3 bases from J, with 9 bases between. The CDR3 is CASSSPRDTEAFF. The CDR3 bases are TGTGCCAGCAGCTCACCCCGGGACACTGAAGCTTTCTTT.

The chain joins TRBV7-8 to TRBJ2-5; TRBD1 might be the D (5 bases). The V gene lost 5 bases and the J gene lost 5 bases, with 18 bases spanning the gap. Germline V gene lookup returns CDR1 SGHVS and CDR2 FQNEAQ. This CDR3 spans 15 amino acids. CDR3 region: CASSITEGVWETQYF. DNA for the CDR3: TGTGCCAGCAGCATTACCGAAGGGGTATGGGAGACCCAGTACTTC.

There are a few counts of this clone. This rearrangement joins TRBV19 to TRBJ1-2, with 7 bases identical to TRBD1. J was trimmed by 3 bases and V by 2 bases; bases with no gene match: 3. The CDR3 length is 14 residues. Germline CDR1 reads LNHDA; CDR2 reads SQIVND (reference sequence). This CDR3 is CASSILTGDYGYTF. The DNA of the CDR3 is TGTGCCAGTAGTATATTAACAGGGGACTATGGCTACACCTTC.

This chain connects TRBV19 to TRBJ2-2; D possibly corresponds to TRBD1 (6 bases). This CDR3 region has 13 residues. The germline V and J ends were trimmed by 5 bases and 7 bases, with 11 bases remaining between them. Germline values: CDR1 LNHDA, CDR2 SQIVND (reference sequence). The CDR3 DNA reads TGTGCCAGTAGTTTGGGGGCGATCGGGGAGCTGTTTTTT. Residues: CASSLGAIGELFF.

V gene TRBV19 combines with J gene TRBJ2-1, with 7 bases that match TRBD2. The CDR3 has 14 residues. Germline assignment: CDR1 LNHDA and CDR2 SQIVND (reference sequence). After removal of 3 bases from V and 8 bases from J, the junction contained 7 bases not matched to a gene. This chain's CDR3 is CASSIGTTSDEQFF. Here the CDR3 DNA reads TGTGCCAGTAGTATTGGGACTACCTCGGATGAGCAGTTCTTC.

This clone came up once. The chain carries TRBV1 and TRBJ1-6; the tabulated D call, TRBD1, remains unverified against the DNA. TRBV1 is a listed pseudogene. The CDR3 runs 15 residues. The CDR3 here is CTSSQNCRAHSPLHF. The CDR3 region has the DNA TGCACCAGCAGCCAAAATTGCAGGGCCCATTCACCCCTCCACTTT.

This clone was seen only once. The chain recombines TRBV27 with TRBJ2-7, with 9 bases lining up with TRBD2. Germline V gene sequence: CDR1 MNHEY, CDR2 SMNVEV (reference sequence). This CDR3 spans 17 amino acids. The V gene end was trimmed by 5 bases and the J gene end by 5 bases; junction bases not matched to a gene: 16. The DNA of the CDR3 is TGTGCCAGCAGTCCGGGACTAGCCCCGGTGGGGGCTGACGAGCAGTACTTC. It is translated as CASSPGLAPVGADEQYF.

The rearrangement links TRBV5-1 to TRBJ2-6; D is ambiguous. V was shortened by 6 bases and J by 0 bases, with 4 bases between the two germline ends. CDR1 and CDR2 (germline): SGHRS, YFSETQ. The CDR3 spans 13 residues. This chain's CDR3 is CASTVSGANVLTF. The CDR3, as DNA: TGCGCCAGCACCGTCTCTGGGGCCAACGTCCTGACTTTC.

The V call is TRBV19, the J call TRBJ1-5, with a tentative D call TRBD1 (6 bases). Germline lookup yields CDR1 LNHDA and CDR2 SQIVND (reference sequence). This CDR3 spans 14 amino acids. V lost 8 bases and J 2 bases, leaving 13 bases between the germline ends. DNA for the CDR3: TGTGCCAGTTGGCCCGGGACACGCAATCAGCCCCAGCATTTT. Translated: CASWPGTRNQPQHF.

The J gene is TRBJ2-2, the V gene TRBV7-2, with 8 positions matching TRBD1. Per the germline V gene, CDR1 is SGHTA and CDR2 is FQGNSA. Trimming at V came to 6 bases and at J to 6 bases, leaving 3 bases not matched to a gene. The CDR3 runs to 13 residues. The CDR3 DNA sequence: TGTGCCAGCAGGCTGACAGGGGCCGGGGAGCTGTTTTTT. It codes for CASRLTGAGELFF.

This clone occurred once. The rearrangement links TRBV28 to TRBJ2-5; D remains ambiguous. Germline CDR1 MDHEN, CDR2 SYDVKM. V lost 2 bases and J lost 1, with 14 bases in between. CDR3 size: 16 residues. The CDR3 protein is CASSLAAGSIQETQYF. As DNA, the CDR3 is TGTGCCAGCAGTTTAGCTGCAGGATCGATCCAAGAGACCCAGTACTTC.

The chain has TRBV19 and TRBJ2-7; 9 bases fit TRBD1. Germline assignment: CDR1 LNHDA and CDR2 SQIVND (reference sequence). This CDR3 region has 18 residues. V dropped 4 bases and J dropped 5; count of bases not matched to a gene: 18. As DNA, the CDR3 is TGTGCCAGTAGTACTGCGACGGGACAGGGTATGACGATCGACGAGCAGTACTTC. It encodes CASSTATGQGMTIDEQYF. Filled out from reference TRBV19 and TRBJ2-7, the complete variable domain reads DGGITQSPKYLFRKEGQNVTLSCEQNLNHDAMYWYRQDPGQGLRLIYYSQIVNDFQKGDIAEGYSVSREKKESFPLTVTSAQKNPTAFYLCASSTATGQGMTIDEQYFGPGTRLTVT.

This clone was counted between two and nine times. The J gene is TRBJ1-1, the V gene TRBV28; D gene uncertain. Trimming pared 8 bases from V and 1 base from J, leaving 11 bases between. This CDR3 comprises 13 residues. CDR1 MDHEN and CDR2 SYDVKM come from the germline V gene. The CDR3 sequence is CASPNGGNTEAFF. The CDR3 DNA is TGTGCCAGCCCCAATGGAGGGAACACTGAAGCTTTCTTT.

V is TRBV3-1 (or the pseudogene TRBV3-2) and J is TRBJ2-7; D is possibly TRBD2 (5 bases). The CDR3 extends over 15 amino acids. Germline-derived CDR1 and CDR2 are LGHDT and YNNKEL (reference sequence). The ends were cut back, 1 base at V and 3 bases at J, with 13 bases in the middle. CDR3 nucleotides: TGTGCCAGCAGCCAAGTCCTGGACTCCAGCTACGAGCAGTACTTC. Translation: CASSQVLDSSYEQYF.

The rearrangement joins TRBV5-5 to TRBJ2-1; tentative D call: TRBD2 (5 bases). V was cut by 0 bases and J by 8 bases, with 9 bases left in between. The CDR3 extends over 13 amino acids. Germline V gives CDR1 SGHKS, CDR2 YYEKEE (reference sequence). The chain's CDR3 is CASSLGGLYEQFF. DNA of the CDR3: TGTGCCAGCAGCTTGGGAGGGTTGTATGAGCAGTTCTTC.

The chain joins TRBV7-6 to TRBJ1-4; TRBD1 might be the D (5 bases). Germline-derived CDR1 and CDR2 are SGHVS and FNYEAQ. This CDR3 is built from 15 residues. Trimming stripped 5 bases from V and 10 bases from J, with 20 bases between. The CDR3 here is CASSVEASRGGKLFF. The CDR3 DNA reads as TGTGCCAGCAGCGTAGAAGCGAGTCGCGGGGGAAAACTGTTTTTT.

A few counts support this clone. The chain combines TRBV20-1 with TRBJ1-5; 7 nucleotides align to TRBD1. J gave up 0 bases and V 3 bases, and 5 bases lay outside the gene matches. Germline CDR1 reads DFQATT; CDR2 reads SNEGSKA (reference sequence). CDR3 length: 15 amino acids. DNA for the CDR3: TGCAGTGCTAGTAGGTCAGGGGGTAGCAATCAGCCCCAGCATTTT. Translation: CSASRSGGSNQPQHF.

The chain couples TRBV5-8 to TRBJ1-1; weak D call: TRBD1 (6 bases). This CDR3 is built from 14 residues. Trimming cost V 0 bases and J 4 bases, with 10 bases left between them. Per the germline V gene, CDR1 is SGHTS and CDR2 is YDEGEE. The CDR3 loop reads CASSLAQGFTEAFF. In DNA form, the CDR3 reads TGTGCCAGCAGCTTGGCTCAGGGGTTCACTGAAGCTTTCTTT.

This sequence joins TRBV18 and TRBJ2-5; TRBD2 might be the D (7 bases). V was trimmed by 2 bases and J by 5 bases, leaving 15 bases between them. The CDR3 extends over 15 amino acids. CDR1 is KGHSH and CDR2 is LQKENI in the germline V gene. CDR3 protein: CASSPSRGARETQYF. The CDR3 DNA sequence: TGTGCCAGCTCACCATCACGGGGGGCGAGGGAGACCCAGTACTTC.

The J gene is TRBJ2-7, the V gene TRBV27; 10 bases match TRBD2. This CDR3 has 14 amino acids. From germline, CDR1 is MNHEY and CDR2 SMNVEV (reference sequence). The ends lost 3 bases at V and 3 bases at J; junction bases unmatched: 2. CDR3 residues: CASSFASGSYEQYF. The CDR3 DNA follows: TGTGCCAGCAGTTTCGCTAGCGGGAGCTACGAGCAGTACTTC.

V usage is TRBV2 and J usage is TRBJ2-5, with TRBD2 identical over 7 bases. CDR1 SNHLY and CDR2 FYNNEI come from the germline V gene. This CDR3 has 15 residues. Trimming removed 3 bases from V and 1 base from J; junction bases left unmatched: 5. The CDR3 DNA reads TGTGCCAGCAGTGAGAGTAGCGGGTCCCAAGAGACCCAGTACTTC. Residues: CASSESSGSQETQYF.

The chain combines TRBV7-9 with TRBJ1-2; TRBD1 agrees at 7 bases. After removal of 5 bases from V and 3 bases from J, the junction contained 6 bases not matched to a gene. There are 14 residues in the CDR3. Germline V gives CDR1 SEHNR, CDR2 FQNEAQ (reference sequence). CDR3 DNA sequence: TGTGCCAGCAGCGCCTACAGGGGTGACTATGGCTACACCTTC. This gives the protein CASSAYRGDYGYTF. The variable domain in full, with the rest retrieved from reference TRBV7-9 and TRBJ1-2, is DTGVSQNPRHKITKRGQNVTFRCDPISEHNRLYWYRQTLGQGPEFLTYFQNEAQLEKSRLLSDRFSAERPKGSFSTLEIQRTEQGDSAMYLCASSAYRGDYGYTFGSGTRLTVV.